This T cell receptor beta chain was captured in a study of shared clonotypes between healthy human individuals. Findings and limits, study-wide: Genetic and exposure-history diversity was limited by the small donor number.

There were no recent acute infections or vaccinations among the donors, who were healthy HIV-negative adults. Remarks on this clone: What it binds is not known. The junction shows a germline mismatch at one end, possibly a read error. The same CDR3 also results from other DNA sequences found in this sample.

Germline CDR1 reads SNHLY; CDR2 reads FYNNEI. This CDR3 is 14 amino acids long. Each cell subset's genomic DNA was divided evenly among several immunoSEQ plates. Sequenced by immunoSEQ multiplex PCR; TCRdb stores in-frame clones only, minus some. The repertoire has some 490,000 clones, more than 65% of them found once; the top ten carry about 12%. The receptor's source is a woman aged 40 to 50 in good health. Some clones in this sample may be carry-over from other donors' samples. This chain joins TRBV2 and TRBJ1-1, with no clear D. Material for sequencing was PBMCs. CDR3: CASSEAVKLTEALF. CDR3 nucleotide sequence: TGTGCCAGCAGTGAAGCTGTAAAACTGACTGAGGCTCTCTTT.